This TCR beta chain was recorded in a study of memory CD4+ T cells and cytomegalovirus serostatus. Study details: Donors were healthy Belgian adults, under ten CMV seropositive and about 24 seronegative.

The sort gate was single viable CD3+CD4+CD8-CD45RO+ cells for memory CD4+ T cells. Only in-frame clones appear in the TCRdb table, and some are missing; sequencing was by immunoSEQ multiplex PCR. The table shows some 50,000 clones, with approximately 74% occurring only once. The CDR3 spans 13 residues. Germline V lookup: CDR1 MNHEY, CDR2 SVGAGI. Trimming left V 2 bases short and J 7 bases short, with 9 bases between. V usage is TRBV6-5 and J usage is TRBJ1-5; D is unclear. This TCR was recovered from an adult in good health and CMV-seropositive. Source material: memory CD4+ T cells from blood. CDR3 sequence (DNA): TGTGCCAGCAGTTACGAGAGGGCCCAGCCCCAGCATTTT. It is translated as CASSYERAQPQHF.